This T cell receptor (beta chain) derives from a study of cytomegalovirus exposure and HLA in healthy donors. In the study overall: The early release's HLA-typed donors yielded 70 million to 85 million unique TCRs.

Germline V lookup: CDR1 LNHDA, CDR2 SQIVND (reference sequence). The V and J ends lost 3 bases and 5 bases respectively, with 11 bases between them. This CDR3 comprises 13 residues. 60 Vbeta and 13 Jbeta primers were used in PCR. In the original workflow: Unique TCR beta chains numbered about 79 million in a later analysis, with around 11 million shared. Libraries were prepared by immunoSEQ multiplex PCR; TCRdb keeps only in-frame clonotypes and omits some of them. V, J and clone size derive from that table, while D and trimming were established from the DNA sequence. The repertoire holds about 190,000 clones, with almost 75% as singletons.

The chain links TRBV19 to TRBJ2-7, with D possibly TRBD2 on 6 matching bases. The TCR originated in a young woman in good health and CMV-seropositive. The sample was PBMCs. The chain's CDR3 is CASSMGGSNEQYF. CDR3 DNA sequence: TGTGCCAGTAGTATGGGGGGTAGTAACGAGCAGTACTTC. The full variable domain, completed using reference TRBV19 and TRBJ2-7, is DGGITQSPKYLFRKEGQNVTLSCEQNLNHDAMYWYRQDPGQGLRLIYYSQIVNDFQKGDIAEGYSVSREKKESFPLTVTSAQKNPTAFYLCASSMGGSNEQYFGPGTRLTVT.